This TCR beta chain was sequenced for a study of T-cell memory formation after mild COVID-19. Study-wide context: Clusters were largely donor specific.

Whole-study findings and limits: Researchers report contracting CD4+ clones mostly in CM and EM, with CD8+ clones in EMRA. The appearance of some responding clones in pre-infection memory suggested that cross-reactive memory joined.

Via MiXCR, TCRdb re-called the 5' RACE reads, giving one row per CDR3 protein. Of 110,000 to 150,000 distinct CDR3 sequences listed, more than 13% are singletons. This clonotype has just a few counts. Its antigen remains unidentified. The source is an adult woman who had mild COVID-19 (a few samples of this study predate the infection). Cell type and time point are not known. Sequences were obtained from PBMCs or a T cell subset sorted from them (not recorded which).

CDR3 residues: CASSPDGNTEAFF. DNA for the CDR3: TGTGCCAGCAGCCCCGACGGGAACACTGAAGCTTTCTTT. The genes are TRBV7-3 and TRBJ1-1; D not certain. Germline values: CDR1 SGHTA, CDR2 FQGTGA. CDR3 length: 13 amino acids. V lost 5 bases and J lost 1, with 8 bases in between.